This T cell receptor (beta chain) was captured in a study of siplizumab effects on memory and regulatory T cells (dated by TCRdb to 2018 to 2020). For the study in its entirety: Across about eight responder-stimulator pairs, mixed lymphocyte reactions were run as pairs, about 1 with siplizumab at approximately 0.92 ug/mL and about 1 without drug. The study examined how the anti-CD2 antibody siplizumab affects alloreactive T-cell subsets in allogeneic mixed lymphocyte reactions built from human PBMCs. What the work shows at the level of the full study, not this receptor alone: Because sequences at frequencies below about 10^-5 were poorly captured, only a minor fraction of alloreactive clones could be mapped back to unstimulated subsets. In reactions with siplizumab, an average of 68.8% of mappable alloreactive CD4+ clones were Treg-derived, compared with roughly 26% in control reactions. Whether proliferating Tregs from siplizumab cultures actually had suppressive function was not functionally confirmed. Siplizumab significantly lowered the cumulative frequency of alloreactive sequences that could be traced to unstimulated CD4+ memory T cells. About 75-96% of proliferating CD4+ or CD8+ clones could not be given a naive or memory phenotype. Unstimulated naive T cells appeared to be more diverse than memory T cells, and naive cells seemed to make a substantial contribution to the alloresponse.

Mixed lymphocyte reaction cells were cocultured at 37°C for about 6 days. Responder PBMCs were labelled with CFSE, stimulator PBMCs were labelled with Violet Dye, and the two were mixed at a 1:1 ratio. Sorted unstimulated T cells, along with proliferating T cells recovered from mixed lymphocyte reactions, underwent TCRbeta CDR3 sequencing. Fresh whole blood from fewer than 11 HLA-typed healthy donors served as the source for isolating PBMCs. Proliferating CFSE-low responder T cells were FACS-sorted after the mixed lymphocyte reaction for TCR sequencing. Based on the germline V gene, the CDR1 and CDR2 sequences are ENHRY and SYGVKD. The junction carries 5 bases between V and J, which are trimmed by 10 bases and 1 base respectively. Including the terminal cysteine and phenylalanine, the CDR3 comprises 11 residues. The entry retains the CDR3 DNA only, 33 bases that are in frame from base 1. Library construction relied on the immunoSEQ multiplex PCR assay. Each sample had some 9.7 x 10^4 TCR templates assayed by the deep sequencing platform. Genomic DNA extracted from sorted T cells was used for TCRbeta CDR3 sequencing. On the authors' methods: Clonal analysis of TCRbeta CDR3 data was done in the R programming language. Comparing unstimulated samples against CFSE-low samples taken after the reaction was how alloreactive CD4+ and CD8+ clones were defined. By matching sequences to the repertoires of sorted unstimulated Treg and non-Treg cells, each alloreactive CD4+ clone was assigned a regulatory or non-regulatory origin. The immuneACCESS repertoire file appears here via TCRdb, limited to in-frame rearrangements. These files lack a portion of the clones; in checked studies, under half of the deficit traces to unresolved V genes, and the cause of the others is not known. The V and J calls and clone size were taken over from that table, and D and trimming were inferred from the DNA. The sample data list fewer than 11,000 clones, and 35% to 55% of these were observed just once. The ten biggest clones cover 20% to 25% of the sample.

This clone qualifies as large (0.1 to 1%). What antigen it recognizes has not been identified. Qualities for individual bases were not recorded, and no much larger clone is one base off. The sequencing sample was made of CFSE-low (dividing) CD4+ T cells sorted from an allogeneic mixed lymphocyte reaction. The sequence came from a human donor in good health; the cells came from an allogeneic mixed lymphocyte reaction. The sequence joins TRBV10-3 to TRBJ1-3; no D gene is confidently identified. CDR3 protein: CATGSGNTIYF. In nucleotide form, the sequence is TGTGCCACCGGATCTGGAAACACCATATATTTT.